This TCR beta chain was sequenced for a study of T-cell reconstitution after alpha-beta-depleted transplantation in children. Findings of the study overall: Diversity and T-cell counts at one year after transplant derived mostly from new T cells.

At least ten counts were recorded for this clonotype. What it binds is not known. Preparing the TCRbeta library involved the use of unique molecular identifiers. TCRdb passed the PCR reads through MiXCR, listing each CDR3 protein once. The top ten hold approximately 30% of the sample, which has some 50,000 distinct CDR3 sequences, approximately 8.7% seen once. Trimming took 3 bases from V and 9 from J, leaving 15 bases between them. Per germline, CDR1 DFQATT and CDR2 SNEGSKA (reference sequence). The CDR3 runs 13 residues. This sequence joins TRBV20-1 and TRBJ2-1, with a possible D match to TRBD2 (6 bases). The clonotype originates from a male patient between 2 and 10 years old who had a stem cell transplant for chronic granulomatous disease, so the T cells may come from the graft donor. Sequencing was performed on PBMCs, mostly from graft donor cells, taken 60 days after TCRalphabeta/CD19-depleted stem cell transplant. The CDR3: CSARKTGEVEQFF. The CDR3 nucleotides read TGCAGTGCTAGGAAGACGGGAGAGGTTGAGCAGTTCTTC.